Sequencing of this T cell receptor beta chain was carried out in a study of vaccination effects on CD4 cells after COVID-19. In the case of this clone: Its antigen remains unknown.

Method: immunoSEQ multiplex PCR; TCRdb's copy keeps in-frame clones and lacks some. The sample holds tens of thousands of clones, 75% to 85% seen once. Sequencing was preceded by expansion of antigen-specific CD4+ T cells with viral peptide pools in the ViraFEST assay. Subsequent to a culture period of 10 to 11 days, CD4+ T cells were isolated. SARS-CoV-2 infection was confirmed by PCR in the person between March and December 2020. In culture with roughly 10 IU/ml IL-2 and roughly 9.7 ug/ml peptides, PBMC were grown at fewer than 2.5 million per well. IL-2 medium was substituted for half the medium on days 3 and 7. The germline CDR1 and CDR2 sequences are KGHSH and LQKENI. The CDR3 runs to 13 residues. V shed 6 bases and J shed 3 bases, with 12 bases lying between them. Overall study results and limits: Mainly new clones induced by vaccination were found among post-vaccine spike-reactive clones in convalescents.

The chain links TRBV18 to TRBJ2-7; no firm D call. The sample in question was CD4+ T cells from PBMCs cultured with a peptide pool, obtained before COVID-19 vaccination. The TCR originated in a human donor who had a prior SARS-CoV-2 infection. The CDR3 loop reads CASSGGVNYEQYF. The CDR3 DNA reads TGTGCCAGCTCGGGCGGAGTCAACTACGAGCAGTACTTC. The variable domain in full, with the rest retrieved from reference TRBV18 and TRBJ2-7, is NAGVMQNPRHLVRRRGQEARLRCSPMKGHSHVYWYRQLPEEGLKFMVYLQKENIIDESGMPKERFSAEFPKEGPSILRIQQVVRGDSAAYFCASSGGVNYEQYFGPGTRLTVT.